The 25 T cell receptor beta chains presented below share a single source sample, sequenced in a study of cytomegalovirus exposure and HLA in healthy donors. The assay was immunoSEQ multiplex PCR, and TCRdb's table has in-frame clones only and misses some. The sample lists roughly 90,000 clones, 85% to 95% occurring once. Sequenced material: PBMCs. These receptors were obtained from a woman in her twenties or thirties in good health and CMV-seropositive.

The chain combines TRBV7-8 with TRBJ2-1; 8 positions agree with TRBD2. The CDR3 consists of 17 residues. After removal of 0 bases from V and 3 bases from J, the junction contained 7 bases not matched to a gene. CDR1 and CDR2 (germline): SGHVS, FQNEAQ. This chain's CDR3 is CASSLARTSPYYNEQFF. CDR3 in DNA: TGTGCCAGCAGCTTAGCCAGGACTAGCCCGTACTACAATGAGCAGTTCTTC. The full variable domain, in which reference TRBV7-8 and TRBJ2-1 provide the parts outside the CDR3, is GAGVSQSPRYKVAKRGQDVALRCDPISGHVSLFWYQQALGQGPEFLTYFQNEAQLDKSGLPSDRFFAERPEGSVSTLKIQRTQQEDSAVYLCASSLARTSPYYNEQFFGPGTRLTVL.

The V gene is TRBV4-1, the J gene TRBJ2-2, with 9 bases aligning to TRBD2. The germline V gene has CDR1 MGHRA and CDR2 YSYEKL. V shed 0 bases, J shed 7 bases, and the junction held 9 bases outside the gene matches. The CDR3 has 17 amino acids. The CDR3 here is CASSQEAASGALGELFF. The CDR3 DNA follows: TGCGCCAGCAGCCAAGAGGCGGCTAGCGGGGCTCTCGGGGAGCTGTTTTTT.

CDR3 bases: TGCGCCAGCAGCCAACTCACTAGAGGGGGCTACGAGCAGTACTTC. Translated, it gives CASSQLTRGGYEQYF. The J gene is TRBJ2-7, the V gene TRBV4-3, with a possible D match to TRBD1 (6 bases). The CDR3 is made up of 15 amino acids. Germline lookup yields CDR1 LGHNA and CDR2 YSLEER. The ends were cut back, 2 bases at V and 3 bases at J, with 14 bases in the middle.

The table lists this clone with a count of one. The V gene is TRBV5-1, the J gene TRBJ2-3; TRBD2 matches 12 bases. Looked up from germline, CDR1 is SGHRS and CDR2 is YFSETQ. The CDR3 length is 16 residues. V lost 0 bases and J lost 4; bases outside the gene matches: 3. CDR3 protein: CASSLDLAGGSDTQYF. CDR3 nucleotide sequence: TGCGCCAGCAGCTTGGATCTAGCGGGAGGGTCAGATACGCAGTATTTT.

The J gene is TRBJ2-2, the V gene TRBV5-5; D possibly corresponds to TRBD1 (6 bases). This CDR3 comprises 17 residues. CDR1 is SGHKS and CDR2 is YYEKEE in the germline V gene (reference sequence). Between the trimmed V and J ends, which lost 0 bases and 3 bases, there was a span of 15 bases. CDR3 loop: CASSLVSGVSDTGELFF. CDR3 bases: TGTGCCAGCAGCTTGGTATCAGGGGTATCAGACACCGGGGAGCTGTTTTTT.

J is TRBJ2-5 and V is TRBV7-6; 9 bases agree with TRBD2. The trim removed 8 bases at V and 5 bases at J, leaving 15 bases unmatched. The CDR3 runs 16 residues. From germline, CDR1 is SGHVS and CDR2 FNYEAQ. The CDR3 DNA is TGTGCCAGCGCCCCCCTTTCCGCGGGAGGGCAGGAGACCCAGTACTTC. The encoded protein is CASAPLSAGGQETQYF.

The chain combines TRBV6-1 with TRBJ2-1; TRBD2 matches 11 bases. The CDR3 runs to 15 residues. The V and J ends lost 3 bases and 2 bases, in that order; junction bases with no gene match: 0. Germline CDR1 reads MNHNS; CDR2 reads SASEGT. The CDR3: CASSEGLAAYNEQFF. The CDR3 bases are TGTGCCAGCAGTGAGGGACTAGCGGCCTACAATGAGCAGTTCTTC.

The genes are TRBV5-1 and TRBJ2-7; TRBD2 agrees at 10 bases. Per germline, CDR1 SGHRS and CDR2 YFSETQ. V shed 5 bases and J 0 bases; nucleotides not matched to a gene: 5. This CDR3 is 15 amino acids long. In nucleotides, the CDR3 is TGCGCCAGCAGACCTACTAGCGGGACCTCCTACGAGCAGTACTTC. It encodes CASRPTSGTSYEQYF.

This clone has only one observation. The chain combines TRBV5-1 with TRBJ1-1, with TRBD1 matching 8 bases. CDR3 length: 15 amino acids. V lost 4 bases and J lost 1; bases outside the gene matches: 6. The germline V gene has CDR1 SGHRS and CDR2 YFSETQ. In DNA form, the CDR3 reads TGCGCCAGCAGCGCGGGACAGGTCACGAACACTGAAGCTTTCTTT. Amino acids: CASSAGQVTNTEAFF.

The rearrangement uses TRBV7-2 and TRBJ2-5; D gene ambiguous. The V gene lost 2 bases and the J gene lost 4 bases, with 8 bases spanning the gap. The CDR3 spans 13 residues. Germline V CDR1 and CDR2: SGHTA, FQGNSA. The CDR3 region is CASSLNKLETQYF. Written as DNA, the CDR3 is TGTGCCAGCAGCTTAAACAAGTTAGAGACCCAGTACTTC.

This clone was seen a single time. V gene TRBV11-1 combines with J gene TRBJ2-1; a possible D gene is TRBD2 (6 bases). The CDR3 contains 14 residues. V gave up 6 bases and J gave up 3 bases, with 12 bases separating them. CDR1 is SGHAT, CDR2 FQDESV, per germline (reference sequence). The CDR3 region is CASRTGTLYNEQFF. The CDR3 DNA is TGTGCCAGCAGAACCGGGACTCTCTACAATGAGCAGTTCTTC.

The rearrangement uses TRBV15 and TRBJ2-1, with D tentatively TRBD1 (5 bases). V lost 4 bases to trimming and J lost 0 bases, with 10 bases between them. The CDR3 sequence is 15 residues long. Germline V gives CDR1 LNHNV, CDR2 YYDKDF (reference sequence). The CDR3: CATSIAGNSYNEQFF. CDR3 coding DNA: TGTGCCACCAGCATTGCAGGGAACTCCTACAATGAGCAGTTCTTC.

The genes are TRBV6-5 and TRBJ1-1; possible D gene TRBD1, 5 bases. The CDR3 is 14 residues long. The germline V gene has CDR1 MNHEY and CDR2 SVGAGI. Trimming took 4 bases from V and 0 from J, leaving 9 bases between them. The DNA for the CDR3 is TGTGCCAGCAGTTTGACAGCTTTGAACACTGAAGCTTTCTTT. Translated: CASSLTALNTEAFF.

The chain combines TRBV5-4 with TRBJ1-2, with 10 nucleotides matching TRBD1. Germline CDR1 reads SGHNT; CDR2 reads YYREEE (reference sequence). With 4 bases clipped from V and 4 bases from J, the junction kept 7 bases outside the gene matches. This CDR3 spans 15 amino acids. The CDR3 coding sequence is TGTGCCAGCAGCAAGGTCCGGGACAGGGGCTATGGCTACACCTTC. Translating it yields CASSKVRDRGYGYTF.

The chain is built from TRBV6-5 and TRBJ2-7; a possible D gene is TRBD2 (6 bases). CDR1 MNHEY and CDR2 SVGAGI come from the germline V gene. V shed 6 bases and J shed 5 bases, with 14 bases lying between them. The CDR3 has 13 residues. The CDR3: CASSPTSTHEQYF. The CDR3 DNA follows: TGTGCCAGCAGCCCAACTAGCACCCACGAGCAGTACTTC.

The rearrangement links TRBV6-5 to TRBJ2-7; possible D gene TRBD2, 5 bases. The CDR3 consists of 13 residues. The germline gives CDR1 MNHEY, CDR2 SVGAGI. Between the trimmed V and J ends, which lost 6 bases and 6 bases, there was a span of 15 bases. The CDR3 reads CASSGLTPGEQYF. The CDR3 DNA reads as TGTGCCAGCAGCGGACTCACCCCGGGCGAGCAGTACTTC.

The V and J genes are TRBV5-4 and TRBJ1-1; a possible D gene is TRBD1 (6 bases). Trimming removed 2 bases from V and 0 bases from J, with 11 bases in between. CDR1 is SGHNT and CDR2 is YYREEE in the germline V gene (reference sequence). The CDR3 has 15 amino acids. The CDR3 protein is CASSLSSGVNTEAFF. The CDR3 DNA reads TGTGCCAGCAGCTTAAGTTCAGGGGTGAACACTGAAGCTTTCTTT.

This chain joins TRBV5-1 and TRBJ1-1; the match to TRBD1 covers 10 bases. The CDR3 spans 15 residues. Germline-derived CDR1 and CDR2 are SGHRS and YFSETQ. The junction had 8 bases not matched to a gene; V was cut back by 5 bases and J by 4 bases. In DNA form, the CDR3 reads TGCGCCAGCAGGTCTAGACAGGGGGCTGGCACTGAAGCTTTCTTT. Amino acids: CASRSRQGAGTEAFF.

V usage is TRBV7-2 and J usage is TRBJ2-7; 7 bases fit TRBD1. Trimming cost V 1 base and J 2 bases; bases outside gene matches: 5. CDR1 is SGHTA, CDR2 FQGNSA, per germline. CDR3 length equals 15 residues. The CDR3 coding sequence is TGTGCCAGCAGCTTAGAGAAGACAGGGCCCTACGAGCAGTACTTC. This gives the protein CASSLEKTGPYEQYF.

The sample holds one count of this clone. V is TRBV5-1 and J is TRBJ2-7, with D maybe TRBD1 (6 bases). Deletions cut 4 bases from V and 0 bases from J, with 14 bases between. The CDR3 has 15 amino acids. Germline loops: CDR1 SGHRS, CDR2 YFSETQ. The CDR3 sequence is CASSLGHLTSYEQYF. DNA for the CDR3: TGCGCCAGCAGCCTGGGACATTTGACCTCCTACGAGCAGTACTTC. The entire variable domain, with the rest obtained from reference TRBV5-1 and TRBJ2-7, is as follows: KAGVTQTPRYLIKTRGQQVTLSCSPISGHRSVSWYQQTPGQGLQFLFEYFSETQRNKGNFPGRFSGRQFSNSRSEMNVSTLELGDSALYLCASSLGHLTSYEQYFGPGTRLTVT.

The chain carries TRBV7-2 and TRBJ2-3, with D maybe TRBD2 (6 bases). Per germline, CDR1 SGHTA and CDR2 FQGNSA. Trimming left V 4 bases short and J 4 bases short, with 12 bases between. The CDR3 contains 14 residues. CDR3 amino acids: CASSSVGGSDTQYF. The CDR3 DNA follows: TGTGCCAGCAGCTCTGTTGGGGGGTCAGATACGCAGTATTTT.

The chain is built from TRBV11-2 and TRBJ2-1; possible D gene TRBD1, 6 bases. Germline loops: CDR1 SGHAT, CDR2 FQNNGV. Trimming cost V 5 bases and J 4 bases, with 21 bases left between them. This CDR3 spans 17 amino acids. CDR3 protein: CASSRQGYGTNYNEQFF. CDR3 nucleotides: TGTGCCAGCAGCAGACAAGGGTACGGGACAAATTACAATGAGCAGTTCTTC.

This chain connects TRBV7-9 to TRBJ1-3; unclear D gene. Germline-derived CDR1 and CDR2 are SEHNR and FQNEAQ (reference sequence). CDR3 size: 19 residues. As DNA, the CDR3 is TGTGTCCAGCATCCCCCTATATACGACTCGCCTCCGGGAGGGAACACCATATATTTT. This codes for CVQHPPIYDSPPGGNTIYF. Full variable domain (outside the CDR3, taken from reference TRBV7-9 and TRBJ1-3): DTGVSQNPRHKITKRGQNVTFRCDPISEHNRLYWYRQTLGQGPEFLTYFQNEAQLEKSRLLSDRFSAERPKGSFSTLEIQRTEQGDSAMYLCVQHPPIYDSPPGGNTIYFGEGSWLTVV.

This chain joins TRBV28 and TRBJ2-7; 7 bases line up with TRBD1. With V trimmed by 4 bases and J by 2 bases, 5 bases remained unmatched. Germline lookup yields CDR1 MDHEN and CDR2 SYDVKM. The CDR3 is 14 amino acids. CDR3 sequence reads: CASSSLGQTYEQYF. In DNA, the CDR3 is TGTGCCAGCAGTTCTTTGGGACAGACCTACGAGCAGTACTTC.

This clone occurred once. CDR3 nucleotides: TGCAGCGTTTCGGACAGCCACAATGAGCAGTTCTTC. This translates into CSVSDSHNEQFF. J is TRBJ2-1 and V is TRBV29-1, with D maybe TRBD1 (6 bases). The CDR3 sequence is 12 residues long. Germline V lookup: CDR1 SQVTM, CDR2 ANQGSEA. Trimming took 5 bases from V and 5 from J, leaving 10 bases between them.